These 16 T cell receptor beta chains were sequenced from one sample in a study of cytomegalovirus exposure and HLA in healthy donors. The PCR made use of 60 Vbeta and 13 Jbeta primers. Here immunoSEQ multiplex PCR was the method, and the copy in TCRdb shows in-frame clones only, minus some. The table lists 150,000 to 200,000 clones, roughly four fifths of them singletons. Sequencing used PBMCs. Every receptor here comes from a man between 18 and 35 years old in good health and CMV-seronegative.

Details on this clone: A junction boundary mismatches the germline segment, possibly from a read error. The chain combines TRBV7-7 with TRBJ2-1, with 10 bases that match TRBD2. Per germline, CDR1 SSHAT and CDR2 FNYEAQ (reference sequence). The CDR3 spans 16 residues. CDR3 sequence (DNA): TGTGCTAGCAGCTTAGTTCCTAGCGGGAGTTACAATGAGCAGTTCTTC. Residues: CASSLVPSGSYNEQFF.

CDR3: CASSLDISDTQYF. The CDR3 nucleotides read TGTGCCAGCAGTTTGGACATCTCAGATACGCAGTATTTT. The V gene is TRBV28, the J gene TRBJ2-3, with a weak D call TRBD1 (5 bases). V was clipped by 3 bases and J by 4 bases, with 8 bases between them. This CDR3 has 13 residues. Looked up from germline, CDR1 is MDHEN and CDR2 is SYDVKM.

The chain carries TRBV9 and TRBJ2-5; maybe TRBD1 (6 bases). CDR1 SGDLS and CDR2 YYNGEE come from the germline V gene. This CDR3 has 15 residues. V lost 0 bases, J lost 5 bases, and 14 bases lay in between. The CDR3, as DNA: TGTGCCAGCAGCGTAGCGTTAGGGGGACGTGAGACCCAGTACTTC. Amino acids: CASSVALGGRETQYF.

The chain links TRBV11-2 to TRBJ2-6; no definite D call. V dropped 5 bases and J dropped 4 bases, with 9 bases sitting between them. The germline CDR1 and CDR2 sequences are SGHAT and FQNNGV. This CDR3 has 14 residues. CDR3 bases: TGTGCCAGCAGCCCTACCTGGGGGGCCAACGTCCTGACTTTC. Amino acid sequence: CASSPTWGANVLTF.

The chain is built from TRBV28 and TRBJ2-7; 8 nucleotides line up with TRBD2. The CDR3 sequence is 16 residues long. The V gene end was trimmed by 7 bases and the J gene end by 3 bases; junction bases not matched to a gene: 14. In germline, CDR1 is MDHEN, CDR2 SYDVKM. The CDR3 region is CASKSGGIAGHYEQYF. CDR3 nucleotide sequence: TGTGCCAGCAAGTCGGGGGGAATAGCGGGACACTACGAGCAGTACTTC.

This chain connects TRBV10-2 to TRBJ2-5, with D perhaps matching TRBD1 (6 bases). This CDR3 comprises 15 residues. The germline V gene encodes CDR1 WSHSY and CDR2 SAAADI. Between the trimmed V and J ends, which lost 8 bases and 4 bases, there was a span of 20 bases. CDR3 nucleotide sequence: TGCGCCAGCGCAGTGACAGGCGGACGGGGAGAGACCCAGTACTTC. Its translation is CASAVTGGRGETQYF.

This chain's CDR3 is CASSQYLNEQFF. The CDR3 bases are TGCGCCAGCAGCCAATATCTGAATGAGCAGTTCTTC. The V call is TRBV4-3, the J call TRBJ2-1; no clear D gene. Germline CDR1 and CDR2: LGHNA and YSLEER. The CDR3 loop spans 12 amino acids. Trimming left V 2 bases short and J 7 bases short, with 6 bases between.

The rearrangement uses TRBV5-5 and TRBJ2-2; 12 nucleotides match TRBD1. Germline-derived CDR1 and CDR2 are SGHKS and YYEKEE (reference sequence). After removal of 4 bases from V and 5 bases from J, the junction contained 6 bases not matched to a gene. The CDR3 is 16 residues long. DNA for the CDR3: TGTGCCAGCAGCCAGGGACAGGGGGCGCGAACCGGGGAGCTGTTTTTT. Translated, it gives CASSQGQGARTGELFF.

The chain uses TRBV5-6 and TRBJ1-4; D is ambiguous. CDR3 length equals 17 residues. The V end was cut by 0 bases, the J end by 0 bases, with 12 bases between. CDR1 and CDR2 from the germline V gene are SGHDT and YYEEEE. The DNA for the CDR3 is TGTGCCAGCAGCTTGGGAGCATTCGGGGCAACTAATGAAAAACTGTTTTTT. Protein: CASSLGAFGATNEKLFF.

The V call is TRBV9, the J call TRBJ1-1, with D unclear. The CDR3 is 15 amino acids. The ends were cut back, 3 bases at V and 0 bases at J, with 12 bases in the middle. Germline values: CDR1 SGDLS, CDR2 YYNGEE. DNA of the CDR3: TGTGCCAGCAGCGCCGGTGGAGCAATGAACACTGAAGCTTTCTTT. Protein sequence: CASSAGGAMNTEAFF.

The gene calls are TRBV2 and TRBJ1-6; 7 nucleotides align to TRBD1. This CDR3 region has 15 residues. J lost 3 bases, V lost 6 bases, and 5 bases had no gene match. Per germline, CDR1 SNHLY and CDR2 FYNNEI. The CDR3 sequence: CASSQDRVYNSPLHF. The CDR3 bases are TGTGCCAGCAGCCAAGACAGGGTCTATAATTCACCCCTCCACTTT.

The chain couples TRBV11-2 to TRBJ1-4; 9 nucleotides match TRBD1. The CDR3 spans 14 residues. V lost 5 bases to trimming and J lost 6 bases; unmatched junction nucleotides: 4. Germline values: CDR1 SGHAT, CDR2 FQNNGV. The CDR3 DNA reads TGTGCCAGCAGCACAGGGGGCGCGGATGAAAAACTGTTTTTT. Amino acids: CASSTGGADEKLFF.

The V call is TRBV7-8, the J call TRBJ1-1; TRBD1 aligns across 7 bases. CDR1 and CDR2 (germline): SGHVS, FQNEAQ. V shed 6 bases, J shed 5 bases, and the junction held 12 bases outside the gene matches. CDR3 size: 15 residues. The CDR3 loop is CASRPGQASGTEAFF. The CDR3, as DNA: TGTGCCAGCAGACCTGGACAGGCATCGGGGACTGAAGCTTTCTTT.

This chain connects TRBV6-4 to TRBJ2-7; D call uncertain. Deletions cut 2 bases from V and 3 bases from J, with 5 bases between. This CDR3 is built from 12 residues. The germline V gene encodes CDR1 MRHNA and CDR2 SNTAGT. The CDR3 spells CASSDQFYEQYF. The CDR3 nucleotides are TGTGCCAGCAGTGACCAGTTCTACGAGCAGTACTTC.

The V and J genes are TRBV6-5 and TRBJ2-1, with D tentatively TRBD2 (5 bases). V lost 8 bases and J 4 bases, leaving 15 bases between the germline ends. Germline CDR1 and CDR2: MNHEY and SVGAGI. This CDR3 is 14 amino acids long. The CDR3 DNA follows: TGTGCCAGCTCCTCCCCGGGGAAATACAATGAGCAGTTCTTC. Translating it yields CASSSPGKYNEQFF.

The chain has TRBV10-3 and TRBJ2-3; TRBD2 aligns across 7 bases. J was trimmed by 1 base and V by 0 bases; bases with no gene match: 10. Germline CDR1 reads ENHRY; CDR2 reads SYGVKD. The CDR3 length is 18 residues. The chain's CDR3 is CAISESSLTAGGTDTQYF. In DNA form, the CDR3 reads TGTGCCATCAGTGAGTCGAGTTTAACGGCGGGAGGCACAGATACGCAGTATTTT.